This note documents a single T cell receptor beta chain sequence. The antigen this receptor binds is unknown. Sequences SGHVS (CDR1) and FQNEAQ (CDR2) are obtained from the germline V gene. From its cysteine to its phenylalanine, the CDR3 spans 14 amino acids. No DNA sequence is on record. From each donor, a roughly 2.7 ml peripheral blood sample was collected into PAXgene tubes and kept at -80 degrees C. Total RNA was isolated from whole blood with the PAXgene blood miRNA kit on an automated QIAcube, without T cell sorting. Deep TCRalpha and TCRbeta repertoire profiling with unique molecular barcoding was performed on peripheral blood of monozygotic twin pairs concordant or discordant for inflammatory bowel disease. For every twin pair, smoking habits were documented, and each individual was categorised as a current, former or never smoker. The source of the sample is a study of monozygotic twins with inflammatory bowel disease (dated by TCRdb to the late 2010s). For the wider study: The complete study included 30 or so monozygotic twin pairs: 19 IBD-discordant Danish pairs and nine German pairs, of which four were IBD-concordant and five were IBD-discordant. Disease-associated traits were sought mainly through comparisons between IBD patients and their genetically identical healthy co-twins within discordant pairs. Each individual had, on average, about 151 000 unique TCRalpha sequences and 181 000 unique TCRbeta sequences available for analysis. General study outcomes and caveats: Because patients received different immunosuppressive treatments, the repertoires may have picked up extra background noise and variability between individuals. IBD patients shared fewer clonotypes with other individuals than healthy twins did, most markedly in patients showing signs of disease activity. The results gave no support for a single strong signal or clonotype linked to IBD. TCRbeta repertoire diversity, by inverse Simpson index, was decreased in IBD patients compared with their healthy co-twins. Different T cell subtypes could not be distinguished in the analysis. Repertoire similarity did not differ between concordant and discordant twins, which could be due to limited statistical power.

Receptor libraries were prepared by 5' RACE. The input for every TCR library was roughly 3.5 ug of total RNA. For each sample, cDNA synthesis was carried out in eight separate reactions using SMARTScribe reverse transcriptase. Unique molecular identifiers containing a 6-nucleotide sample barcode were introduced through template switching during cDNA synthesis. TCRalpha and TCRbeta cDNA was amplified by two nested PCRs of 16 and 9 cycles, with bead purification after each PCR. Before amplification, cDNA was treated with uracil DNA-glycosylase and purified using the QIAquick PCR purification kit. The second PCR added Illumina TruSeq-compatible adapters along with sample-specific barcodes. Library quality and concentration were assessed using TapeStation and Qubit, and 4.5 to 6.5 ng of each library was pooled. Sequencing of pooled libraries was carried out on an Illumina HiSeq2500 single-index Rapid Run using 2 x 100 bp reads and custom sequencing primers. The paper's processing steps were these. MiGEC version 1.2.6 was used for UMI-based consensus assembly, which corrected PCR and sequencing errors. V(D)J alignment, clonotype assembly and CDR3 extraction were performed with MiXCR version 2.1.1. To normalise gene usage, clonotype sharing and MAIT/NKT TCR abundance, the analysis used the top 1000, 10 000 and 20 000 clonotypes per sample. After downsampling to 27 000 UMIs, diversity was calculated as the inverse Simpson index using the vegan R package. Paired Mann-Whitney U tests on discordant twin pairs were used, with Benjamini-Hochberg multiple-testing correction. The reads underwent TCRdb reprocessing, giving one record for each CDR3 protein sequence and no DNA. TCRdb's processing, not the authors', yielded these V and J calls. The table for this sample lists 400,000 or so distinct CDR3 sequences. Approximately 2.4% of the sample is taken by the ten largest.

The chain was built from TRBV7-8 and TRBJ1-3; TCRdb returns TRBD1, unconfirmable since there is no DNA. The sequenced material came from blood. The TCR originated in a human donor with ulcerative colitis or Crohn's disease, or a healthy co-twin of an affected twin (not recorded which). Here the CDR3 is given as CASSLLTGGNTIYF.